The 30 T cell receptor beta chains below come from one sample, sequenced in a study of blood T cells in healthy people across ages. Then a second PCR, running roughly 7 to 11 cycles, was carried out with a sample-barcoded 5' primer and a J-beta primer mix. TCRdb reanalysed the 5' RACE reads using MiXCR and keeps one entry per CDR3 protein. The table includes about 540,000 distinct CDR3 sequences, 24% detected once. The data also belong to a second study, concerning T cells of mothers and their children.

Sequenced: blood. These receptors were obtained from a boy aged 5-17 years in good health.

This clonotype was detected only a few times. The chain has TRBV5-6 and TRBJ2-5; the match to TRBD2 covers 10 bases. The CDR3 covers 17 residues. Germline loops: CDR1 SGHDT, CDR2 YYEEEE. The ends lost 3 bases at V and 2 bases at J; junction bases unmatched: 10. The CDR3 bases are TGTGCCAGCAGCTCGACCCCGACTAGCGGGCAGCAAGAGACCCAGTACTTC. This sequence encodes CASSSTPTSGQQETQYF.

In this sample, this clonotype turned up a few times. The V call is TRBV3-1, the J call TRBJ2-7; D remains unclear. The CDR3 covers 14 residues. V was shortened by 0 bases and J by 3 bases, with 9 bases between the two germline ends. In germline, CDR1 is LGHDT, CDR2 YNNKEL (reference sequence). CDR3 coding DNA: TGTGCCAGCAGCCAAGATGGGCGGAACTACGAGCAGTACTTC. This translates into CASSQDGRNYEQYF.

The chain uses TRBV12-3 or TRBV12-4 and TRBJ2-2; 15 nucleotides align to TRBD2. There are 18 residues in the CDR3. After removal of 5 bases from V and 4 bases from J, the junction contained 8 bases not matched to a gene. This CDR3 reads CASSPGLAGGPTTGELFF. The DNA for the CDR3 is TGTGCCAGCAGTCCCGGACTAGCGGGGGGGCCGACCACCGGGGAGCTGTTTTTT.

The chain carries TRBV5-1 and TRBJ2-7; possible D gene TRBD2, 7 bases. This CDR3 is 15 amino acids long. The germline V and J ends were trimmed by 1 base and 1 base, with 12 bases remaining between them. Germline CDR1 reads SGHRS; CDR2 reads YFSETQ. The CDR3 loop reads CASSLSRGASYEQYF. Here the CDR3 DNA reads TGCGCCAGCAGCTTGTCTCGGGGGGCGTCCTACGAGCAGTACTTC.

This chain connects TRBV5-1 to TRBJ2-1; the match to TRBD2 covers 10 bases. Germline values: CDR1 SGHRS, CDR2 YFSETQ. After removal of 0 bases from V and 9 bases from J, the junction contained 6 bases not matched to a gene. This CDR3 spans 15 amino acids. DNA of the CDR3: TGCGCCAGCAGCTTGGTGAAGCGGGGGGGCTTTGAGCAGTTCTTC. Amino acid sequence: CASSLVKRGGFEQFF.

This clonotype was counted only a few times. V and J are TRBV30 and TRBJ1-2; a weak D match, TRBD1 (5 bases). Germline-derived CDR1 and CDR2 are GTSNPN and SVGIG (reference sequence). V lost 2 bases and J lost 2, with 9 bases in between. CDR3 size: 13 residues. The CDR3 bases are TGTGCCTGGAGTCGGGGGTACAACTATGGCTACACCTTC. Protein: CAWSRGYNYGYTF.

This clonotype was detected a few times. The rearrangement uses TRBV10-3 and TRBJ2-2, with TRBD1 as a possible D gene (6 bases). CDR1 is ENHRY, CDR2 SYGVKD, per germline. V was shortened by 3 bases and J by 1 base, with 9 bases between the two germline ends. The CDR3 contains 15 residues. The CDR3: CAISEPGQNTGELFF. CDR3 in DNA: TGTGCCATCAGTGAACCGGGACAGAACACCGGGGAGCTGTTTTTT.

The chain links TRBV25-1 to TRBJ2-7, with D hard to call. The J call may be faulty, since TRBJ2-5 better matches the DNA end. Germline loops: CDR1 MGHDK, CDR2 SYGVNS. The CDR3 covers 16 residues. The CDR3 loop is CASSEWAQLRQETQYF. The CDR3 DNA reads TGTGCCAGCAGTGAATGGGCACAGCTCCGACAAGAGACCCAGTACTTC.

The rearrangement links TRBV5-1 to TRBJ1-4; weak D call: TRBD1 (5 bases). Trimming removed 2 bases at V and 7 bases at J, with 12 bases between. The CDR3 has 14 amino acids. The germline gives CDR1 SGHRS, CDR2 YFSETQ. CDR3 in amino acids: CASSFGTPGEKLFF. For the CDR3, the DNA is TGCGCCAGCAGCTTTGGGACTCCCGGTGAAAAACTGTTTTTT.

This clonotype was seen only a few times. The chain combines TRBV27 with TRBJ2-7; 7 bases are a match to TRBD2. V shed 4 bases, J shed 7 bases, and the junction held 7 bases outside the gene matches. Per germline, CDR1 MNHEY and CDR2 SMNVEV (reference sequence). The CDR3 loop spans 13 amino acids. CDR3 sequence (DNA): TGTGCCAGCAGTTGGACTAGGGGAGAGGAGCAGTACTTC. It yields the protein CASSWTRGEEQYF.

V usage is TRBV7-2 and J usage is TRBJ2-3; the match to TRBD1 covers 7 bases. Germline values: CDR1 SGHTA, CDR2 FQGNSA. The CDR3 extends over 16 amino acids. After removal of 5 bases from V and 0 bases from J, the junction contained 8 bases not matched to a gene. The DNA for the CDR3 is TGTGCCAGCAGCCGAAACAGGGGTGCTAGCACAGATACGCAGTATTTT. Its translation is CASSRNRGASTDTQYF. Full variable domain (missing parts from reference TRBV7-2 and TRBJ2-3): GAGVSQSPSNKVTEKGKDVELRCDPISGHTALYWYRQSLGQGLEFLIYFQGNSAPDKSGLPSDRFSAERTGGSVSTLTIQRTQQEDSAVYLCASSRNRGASTDTQYFGPGTRLTVL.

V and J are TRBV18 and TRBJ1-2; the D is unclear. V shed 0 bases and J shed 1 base, with 12 bases lying between them. This CDR3 contains 16 residues. In germline, CDR1 is KGHSH, CDR2 LQKENI. CDR3 in amino acids: CASSPPSRKDNYGYTF. CDR3 bases: TGTGCCAGCTCACCACCGAGCAGGAAAGATAACTATGGCTACACCTTC.

The chain couples TRBV7-9 to TRBJ2-2; D remains ambiguous. The CDR3 has 16 residues. V was trimmed by 3 bases and J by 8 bases, leaving 19 bases between them. Germline assignment: CDR1 SEHNR and CDR2 FQNEAQ (reference sequence). As DNA, the CDR3 is TGTGCCAGCAGCTTCTTTTCAAAATCACCACCGGGGGAGCTGTTTTTT. Translation: CASSFFSKSPPGELFF.

This clonotype was counted only a few times. V is TRBV11-3 and J is TRBJ2-3; no clear D. The V and J ends lost 7 bases and 2 bases respectively, with 16 bases between them. Germline assignment: CDR1 SGHNT and CDR2 YENEEA. The CDR3 totals 15 residues. The CDR3 sequence: CASIPHSVFTDTQYF. The CDR3 DNA reads TGTGCCAGCATCCCCCATTCAGTTTTCACAGATACGCAGTATTTT.

The rearrangement uses TRBV7-2 and TRBJ2-2; TRBD2 might be the D (6 bases). V was pared by 5 bases and J by 4 bases, with 14 bases between. The germline CDR1 and CDR2 sequences are SGHTA and FQGNSA. The CDR3 covers 15 residues. CDR3 DNA: TGTGCCAGCAGCCGGGAGTTAGGGCCCACCGGGGAGCTGTTTTTT. Translation gives CASSRELGPTGELFF.

J is TRBJ2-7 and V is TRBV10-3; maybe TRBD1 (6 bases). Germline V gene lookup returns CDR1 ENHRY and CDR2 SYGVKD. This CDR3 region has 13 residues. The V end lost 6 bases, the J end lost 6 bases, and 15 bases lay between the germline ends. The CDR3 spells CAIRAGEKGEQYF. The DNA of the CDR3 is TGTGCCATCAGGGCAGGGGAGAAGGGCGAGCAGTACTTC.

There are a few counts of this clonotype. The V and J genes are TRBV4-3 and TRBJ2-2; TRBD1 is a possible D gene (5 bases). The CDR3 covers 13 residues. Germline V CDR1 and CDR2: LGHNA, YSLEER. V was cut by 7 bases and J by 5 bases, with 11 bases left in between. The CDR3 here is CASTLKGTGELFF. The CDR3 DNA sequence: TGCGCCAGCACCCTTAAGGGGACCGGGGAGCTGTTTTTT.

This rearrangement joins TRBV20-1 to TRBJ1-5; tentative D call: TRBD1 (5 bases). V was cut by 5 bases and J by 0 bases, with 11 bases left in between. The CDR3 contains 14 residues. CDR1 and CDR2 from the germline V gene are DFQATT and SNEGSKA (reference sequence). This CDR3 reads CSAGTGYSNQPQHF. The CDR3 region has the DNA TGCAGTGCTGGTACAGGCTATAGCAATCAGCCCCAGCATTTT.

This clonotype was recorded a few times. The chain joins TRBV9 to TRBJ1-4; 8 nucleotides agree with TRBD1. Germline CDR1 is SGDLS and CDR2 is YYNGEE. The CDR3 covers 17 residues. With 4 bases clipped from V and 1 base from J, the junction kept 9 bases outside the gene matches. The CDR3: CASSPTDRVRTNEKLFF. CDR3 bases: TGTGCCAGCAGCCCTACGGACAGGGTCCGAACTAATGAAAAACTGTTTTTT.

The V gene is TRBV6-2 or TRBV6-3, the J gene TRBJ2-1, with 13 nucleotides matching TRBD2. The V gene's germline CDR1 is MNHEY and CDR2 SVGEGT. There are 16 residues in the CDR3. V shed 6 bases and J 5 bases; nucleotides not matched to a gene: 7. The CDR3 region has the DNA TGTGCCAGCAGCACCGAGGGACTAGCGGGGAACAATGAGCAGTTCTTC. Translated, it gives CASSTEGLAGNNEQFF.

The chain couples TRBV7-9 to TRBJ1-1; D might be TRBD1 (5 bases). The CDR3 covers 15 residues. Germline V gene data show CDR1 as SEHNR and CDR2 as FQNEAQ (reference sequence). Between the trimmed V and J ends, which lost 6 bases and 5 bases, there was a span of 19 bases. The CDR3 here is CASSRLIEGRTEAFF. The CDR3 DNA is TGTGCCAGCAGTAGGCTAATAGAGGGGCGGACTGAAGCTTTCTTT.

CDR3 amino acids: CSAVGDFLEYEQYF. The CDR3 DNA sequence: TGCAGTGCCGTAGGGGACTTCTTAGAATACGAGCAGTACTTC. The chain combines TRBV20-1 with TRBJ2-1; tentative D call: TRBD2 (6 bases). The J call is uncertain, as TRBJ2-7 better fits the DNA end. Germline CDR1 is DFQATT and CDR2 is SNEGSKA (reference sequence). The CDR3 is 14 amino acids.

This clonotype was seen a few times. The CDR3 region has the DNA TGTGCCATCAGTGAGGGGACAAATGAGCAGTTCTTC. Translation: CAISEGTNEQFF. V gene TRBV10-3 combines with J gene TRBJ2-1; weak D call: TRBD1 (6 bases). The CDR3 spans 12 residues. Trimming shortened V by 2 bases and J by 7 bases, and 6 bases separated the two germline ends. CDR1 ENHRY and CDR2 SYGVKD come from the germline V gene.

In its sample, this clonotype was seen a few times. CDR3 coding DNA: TGTGCCAGCAGTTACACAGATAGGGTATCCTACAATGAGCAGTTCTTC. Translation: CASSYTDRVSYNEQFF. The chain couples TRBV6-5 to TRBJ2-1, with no clear D. V was trimmed by 2 bases and J by 1 base, leaving 12 bases between them. Germline V gene data show CDR1 as MNHEY and CDR2 as SVGAGI. The CDR3 totals 16 residues.

This chain connects TRBV7-2 to TRBJ1-4; tentatively, D is TRBD1 (6 bases). The germline V gene encodes CDR1 SGHTA and CDR2 FQGNSA. This CDR3 region has 16 residues. V was pared by 5 bases and J by 4 bases, with 17 bases between. DNA of the CDR3: TGTGCCAGCAGCCTCGACAGGCCCCGGGGTAATGAAAAACTGTTTTTT. This gives the protein CASSLDRPRGNEKLFF. Looking up the rest from reference TRBV7-2 and TRBJ1-4 gives the full variable domain: GAGVSQSPSNKVTEKGKDVELRCDPISGHTALYWYRQSLGQGLEFLIYFQGNSAPDKSGLPSDRFSAERTGGSVSTLTIQRTQQEDSAVYLCASSLDRPRGNEKLFFGSGTQLSVL.

This clonotype was seen a handful of times. The rearrangement uses TRBV2 and TRBJ2-1; 8 positions agree with TRBD2. In germline, CDR1 is SNHLY, CDR2 FYNNEI. There are 19 residues in the CDR3. V was pared by 7 bases and J by 0 bases, with 17 bases of the junction left unmatched. The CDR3 protein is CASTPRLASGRSSYNEQFF. In DNA form, the CDR3 reads TGTGCCAGCACCCCCCGCTTGGCTAGCGGGCGAAGCTCCTACAATGAGCAGTTCTTC.

The chain uses TRBV6-2 or TRBV6-3 and TRBJ2-5; 10 bases fit TRBD1. The CDR3 is made up of 16 amino acids. Trimming removed 2 bases from V and 4 bases from J; junction bases left unmatched: 7. The germline gives CDR1 MNHEY, CDR2 SVGEGT. The CDR3 is CASSYGQRDRGETQYF. CDR3 bases: TGTGCCAGCAGTTACGGACAAAGGGACAGGGGAGAGACCCAGTACTTC.

This clonotype has only a few counts. This chain links TRBV6-6 with TRBJ2-6, with D possibly called TRBD1 or TRBD2 (7 bases each). The ends were cut back, 4 bases at V and 2 bases at J, with 12 bases in the middle. The CDR3 has 16 residues. Germline CDR1 is MNHNY and CDR2 is SVGAGI (reference sequence). The CDR3: CASSSTGTTGANVLTF. The CDR3 DNA reads TGTGCCAGCAGTTCGACAGGGACTACTGGGGCCAACGTCCTGACTTTC.

This clonotype was recorded a few times. V usage is TRBV10-3 and J usage is TRBJ2-5; the match to TRBD2 covers 8 bases. J was trimmed by 0 bases and V by 0 bases; bases with no gene match: 6. CDR1 and CDR2 (germline): ENHRY, SYGVKD. The CDR3 is made up of 17 amino acids. This CDR3 reads CAISESKRLAYQETQYF. CDR3 in DNA: TGTGCCATCAGTGAGTCGAAGAGACTAGCGTACCAAGAGACCCAGTACTTC.

The table lists this clonotype with a few counts. V and J are TRBV7-2 and TRBJ2-1, with D perhaps matching TRBD1 or TRBD2 (5 bases each). Germline V gene sequence: CDR1 SGHTA, CDR2 FQGNSA. The CDR3 consists of 15 residues. The V end was cut by 4 bases, the J end by 8 bases, with 18 bases between. CDR3 protein: CASSSPGAGTHEQFF. For the CDR3, the DNA is TGTGCCAGCAGCTCCCCTGGGGCAGGGACCCATGAGCAGTTCTTC.